These 32 T cell receptor beta chains share one sample of origin, sequenced in a study of monozygotic twins with inflammatory bowel disease. Reprocessing the 5' RACE reads, TCRdb reports a single entry for every CDR3 protein and omits DNA. The sample data list approximately 400,000 distinct CDR3 sequences. Sequencing was carried out using blood. The receptors come from a human donor with ulcerative colitis or Crohn's disease, or a healthy co-twin of an affected twin (not recorded which).

CDR3 sequence: CASSTSGTGTNEQFF. V and J are TRBV7-2 and TRBJ2-1; checking the TCRdb D call of TRBD1 is not possible without DNA. From germline, CDR1 is SGHTA and CDR2 FQGNSA. The CDR3 has 15 residues.

The J gene is TRBJ2-7, the V gene TRBV7-2; TCRdb's D call of TRBD2 is untestable without DNA. The CDR3 totals 17 residues. Germline-derived CDR1 and CDR2 are SGHTA and FQGNSA. CDR3 sequence: CASSLEVSGSHTYEQYF.

This chain links TRBV29-1 with TRBJ2-1; as DNA is missing, the TRBD2 call by TCRdb cannot be tested. In germline, CDR1 is SQVTM, CDR2 ANQGSEA. The CDR3 length is 14 residues. The CDR3 protein is CSVVGSGGYNEQFF.

The rearrangement joins TRBV5-1 to TRBJ2-7; TCRdb outputs TRBD1, but without DNA this stays unchecked. Germline V gene data show CDR1 as SGHRS and CDR2 as YFSETQ. The CDR3 covers 15 residues. CDR3 loop: CASRPNPGRSHEQYF. Combining the CDR3 with reference TRBV5-1 and TRBJ2-7 gives the whole variable domain KAGVTQTPRYLIKTRGQQVTLSCSPISGHRSVSWYQQTPGQGLQFLFEYFSETQRNKGNFPGRFSGRQFSNSRSEMNVSTLELGDSALYLCASRPNPGRSHEQYFGPGTRLTVT.

The chain couples TRBV6-1 to TRBJ2-2; TCRdb lists TRBD2, though no DNA is available to test this call. The CDR3 totals 17 residues. The V gene's germline CDR1 is MNHNS and CDR2 SASEGT. CDR3 residues: CASSELAGPGYTGELFF.

The rearrangement uses TRBV4-2 and TRBJ1-2. The CDR3 totals 15 residues. Germline CDR1 is LGHNA and CDR2 is YNFKEQ. This chain's CDR3 is CASSQDYWQNYGYTF.

The J gene is TRBJ2-3, the V gene TRBV27; TCRdb lists TRBD2, though no DNA is available to test this call. The CDR3 length is 15 residues. The V gene's germline CDR1 is MNHEY and CDR2 SMNVEV (reference sequence). CDR3 amino acids: CASSLRDSTTDTQYF.

This chain uses TRBV29-1 with TRBJ2-3; TCRdb reports TRBD1, a call that lacks DNA to check it against. Germline loops: CDR1 SQVTM, CDR2 ANQGSEA. The CDR3 is 14 amino acids. CDR3: CSAVPGQRGFTQYF.

This sequence joins TRBV5-1 and TRBJ1-1. CDR1 and CDR2 from the germline V gene are SGHRS and YFSETQ. CDR3 size: 12 residues. Here the CDR3 reads CASRRGMTEAFF.

The gene calls are TRBV28 and TRBJ2-5; TCRdb lists TRBD1, though no DNA is available to test this call. This CDR3 contains 15 residues. Looked up from germline, CDR1 is MDHEN and CDR2 is SYDVKM. This CDR3 reads CASSYRDRGLETQYF.

The V call is TRBV12-3 or TRBV12-4, the J call TRBJ1-4; there is no DNA to check the TCRdb D call of TRBD1. There are 15 residues in the CDR3. CDR3 loop: CASSYRPTRRRKLFF.

The chain links TRBV7-7 to TRBJ2-1; TCRdb gives TRBD2 as the D gene, but with no DNA this cannot be confirmed. The CDR3 totals 18 residues. Germline V gives CDR1 SSHAT, CDR2 FNYEAQ (reference sequence). Here the CDR3 reads CASSPQTSGEISYNEQFF. Together with reference TRBV7-7 and TRBJ2-1, the CDR3 gives the full variable domain: GAGVSQSPRYKVTKRGQDVTLRCDPISSHATLYWYQQALGQGPEFLTYFNYEAQPDKSGLPSDRFSAERPEGSISTLTIQRTEQRDSAMYRCASSPQTSGEISYNEQFFGPGTRLTVL.

The chain combines TRBV7-2 with TRBJ1-1; no DNA is available, so the TRBD1 call from TCRdb remains unchecked. The CDR3 consists of 16 residues. CDR1 and CDR2 from the germline V gene are SGHTA and FQGNSA. This CDR3 is CASSLTGGRLNTEAFF.

The chain has TRBV5-5 and TRBJ1-5; with no DNA, the TCRdb D assignment of TRBD1 cannot be verified. Germline V gene sequence: CDR1 SGHKS, CDR2 YYEKEE (reference sequence). The CDR3 loop spans 14 amino acids. The CDR3 loop reads CASSGVSQGQPQHF. Full variable domain (outside the CDR3, taken from reference TRBV5-5 and TRBJ1-5): DAGVTQSPTHLIKTRGQQVTLRCSPISGHKSVSWYQQVLGQGPQFIFQYYEKEERGRGNFPDRFSARQFPNYSSELNVNALLLGDSALYLCASSGVSQGQPQHFGDGTRLSIL.

The chain couples TRBV5-1 to TRBJ1-1; absent DNA, TCRdb's TRBD1 call cannot be checked. Per germline, CDR1 SGHRS and CDR2 YFSETQ. CDR3 length: 15 amino acids. CDR3: CASSPGGTANTEAFF.

This chain connects TRBV5-1 to TRBJ1-3; TCRdb designates TRBD1, a call that cannot be tested without DNA. Germline loops: CDR1 SGHRS, CDR2 YFSETQ. The CDR3 length is 16 residues. The CDR3 sequence is CASSLPGQGPGNTIYF.

The chain combines TRBV3-1 with TRBJ2-1; as DNA is missing, the TRBD2 call by TCRdb cannot be tested. Per the germline V gene, CDR1 is LGHDT and CDR2 is YNNKEL (reference sequence). The CDR3 runs to 15 residues. The CDR3 reads CASSHHSGGVDEQFF.

CDR3 protein: CSASGDPASEQYF. The rearrangement uses TRBV20-1 and TRBJ2-7; TCRdb proposes TRBD1, but this gene call is untestable without DNA. CDR1 DFQATT and CDR2 SNEGSKA come from the germline V gene (reference sequence). The CDR3 length is 13 residues.

CDR3 region: CASSQIRTGGYPSYEQYF. The chain couples TRBV3-1 to TRBJ2-7; no DNA is available, so the TRBD1 call from TCRdb remains unchecked. CDR3 length equals 18 residues. Germline V CDR1 and CDR2: LGHDT, YNNKEL (reference sequence).

The rearrangement uses TRBV28 and TRBJ2-7; TCRdb names TRBD1, which stays unverified in the absence of DNA. The length of the CDR3 is 17 residues. The V gene's germline CDR1 is MDHEN and CDR2 SYDVKM. This CDR3 is CASSLGTSGGDSYEQYF.

V usage is TRBV19 and J usage is TRBJ2-2; TCRdb gives TRBD2 as the D gene, but with no DNA this cannot be confirmed. Germline CDR1 is LNHDA and CDR2 is SQIVND (reference sequence). CDR3 length: 19 residues. This CDR3 is CASSTLTPAGVVDTGELFF.

The rearrangement links TRBV25-1 to TRBJ2-7; TCRdb outputs TRBD2, but without DNA this stays unchecked. The CDR3 runs to 13 residues. CDR1 MGHDK and CDR2 SYGVNS come from the germline V gene. CDR3 residues: CASSGTTTWEQYF.

The J gene is TRBJ1-3, the V gene TRBV15. Per the germline V gene, CDR1 is LNHNV and CDR2 is YYDKDF (reference sequence). This CDR3 comprises 14 residues. CDR3: CATSSRAPVHTIYF.

This chain links TRBV9 with TRBJ1-3. Germline V gives CDR1 SGDLS, CDR2 YYNGEE. This CDR3 spans 15 amino acids. CDR3 region: CASSVGQATGNTIYF.

The chain links TRBV4-1 to TRBJ2-1; as DNA is missing, the TRBD1 call by TCRdb cannot be tested. Germline V gives CDR1 MGHRA, CDR2 YSYEKL. This CDR3 region has 15 residues. The CDR3 spells CASSQQGGRKNEQFF.

The gene calls are TRBV7-7 and TRBJ2-2; TCRdb's assignment of TRBD1 cannot be checked, as there is no DNA. Germline V gene sequence: CDR1 SSHAT, CDR2 FNYEAQ (reference sequence). The CDR3 runs 16 residues. CDR3 sequence: CASSSMTGPLGGELFF.

V and J are TRBV18 and TRBJ2-5; TCRdb's assignment of TRBD1 cannot be checked, as there is no DNA. The CDR3 consists of 14 residues. Germline V gene sequence: CDR1 KGHSH, CDR2 LQKENI. The chain's CDR3 is CASSPNTRGETQYF.

V is TRBV10-3 and J is TRBJ1-1; the D call from TCRdb, TRBD1, cannot be confirmed without DNA. From germline, CDR1 is ENHRY and CDR2 SYGVKD. The CDR3 sequence is 14 residues long. The CDR3 protein is CAINSDRENTEAFF.

The V call is TRBV20-1, the J call TRBJ2-1; with no DNA, the TCRdb D assignment of TRBD1 cannot be verified. Germline CDR1 DFQATT, CDR2 SNEGSKA (reference sequence). The CDR3 runs 13 residues. The CDR3: CSAILPGGHEQFF.

This chain uses TRBV2 with TRBJ1-6. The CDR3 has 11 amino acids. Germline assignment: CDR1 SNHLY and CDR2 FYNNEI. The CDR3 reads CASSTNSPLHF.

The chain is built from TRBV5-1 and TRBJ1-6. Germline V gene sequence: CDR1 SGHRS, CDR2 YFSETQ. The CDR3 sequence is 17 residues long. The CDR3 reads CASSADGFSSYNSPLHF.

This chain connects TRBV5-4 to TRBJ2-1. Germline values: CDR1 SGHNT, CDR2 YYREEE (reference sequence). CDR3 length: 15 residues. CDR3 amino acids: CASSFTAGTYNEQFF. Variable domain in full (rest from reference TRBV5-4 and TRBJ2-1): ETGVTQSPTHLIKTRGQQVTLRCSSQSGHNTVSWYQQALGQGPQFIFQYYREEENGRGNFPPRFSGLQFPNYSSELNVNALELDDSALYLCASSFTAGTYNEQFFGPGTRLTVL.